The next 29 T cell receptor beta chains were all read from a single sample in a study of early T cells in non-severe SARS-CoV-2 infection. In TCRdb, the 5' RACE reads were re-called with MiXCR into one record per CDR3 protein. The repertoire holds 80,000 to 100,000 distinct CDR3 sequences, 14% seen once, with roughly 6% in the top ten. The specimen sequenced was whole blood. The receptor set was obtained from an adult who was a healthcare worker with PCR-confirmed SARS-CoV-2 infection or an uninfected control (not recorded which).

The chain employs TRBV7-9 and TRBJ1-3; a possible D gene is TRBD1 (6 bases). The CDR3 is 15 residues long. Germline V gene data show CDR1 as SEHNR and CDR2 as FQNEAQ (reference sequence). The V end was cut by 5 bases, the J end by 4 bases, with 15 bases between. The CDR3 DNA sequence: TGTGCCAGCAGCCGGAGCGGGGGCGCGGGAAACACCATATATTTT. This encodes CASSRSGGAGNTIYF.

The rearrangement joins TRBV29-1 to TRBJ2-5; D is possibly TRBD2 (7 bases). The V gene's germline CDR1 is SQVTM and CDR2 ANQGSEA. The V and J ends lost 5 bases and 2 bases respectively, with 12 bases between them. The CDR3 contains 13 residues. CDR3 sequence reads: CSVQGGGQETQYF. The DNA of the CDR3 is TGCAGCGTTCAGGGAGGGGGTCAAGAGACCCAGTACTTC.

The chain combines TRBV7-8 with TRBJ2-1; D tentatively fits TRBD1 or TRBD2 (5 bases each). Per the germline V gene, CDR1 is SGHVS and CDR2 is FQNEAQ. V was clipped by 10 bases and J by 0 bases, with 10 bases between them. This CDR3 contains 13 residues. CDR3 DNA: TGTGCCACCACCGGGACCTCCTACAATGAGCAGTTCTTC. Translation gives CATTGTSYNEQFF.

This clonotype was detected many times. CDR3 DNA: TGTGCCAGCAGCCGCGGACAGGGTGAAGTATACGAGCAGTACTTC. Translation: CASSRGQGEVYEQYF. The genes are TRBV28 and TRBJ2-7; 8 bases map to TRBD1. CDR1 and CDR2 from the germline V gene are MDHEN and SYDVKM. V lost 6 bases, J lost 4 bases, and 11 bases stayed unmatched. CDR3 size: 15 residues. The full variable domain, rest sourced from reference TRBV28 and TRBJ2-7, is DVKVTQSSRYLVKRTGEKVFLECVQDMDHENMFWYRQDPGLGLRLIYFSYDVKMKEKGDIPEGYSVSREKKERFSLILESASTNQTSMYLCASSRGQGEVYEQYFGPGTRLTVT.

This clonotype was detected many times. J is TRBJ2-3 and V is TRBV3-1; the D is unclear. V was shortened by 1 base and J by 5 bases, with 4 bases between the two germline ends. This CDR3 spans 12 amino acids. Germline CDR1 and CDR2: LGHDT and YNNKEL (reference sequence). CDR3 sequence reads: CASSQGIDTQYF. The CDR3 bases are TGTGCCAGCAGCCAAGGGATAGATACGCAGTATTTT.

This clonotype was picked up many times. This chain links TRBV25-1 with TRBJ2-5; TRBD2 agrees at 9 bases. V lost 6 bases to trimming and J lost 4 bases; unmatched junction nucleotides: 3. The CDR3 sequence is 13 residues long. The germline gives CDR1 MGHDK, CDR2 SYGVNS. CDR3 sequence (DNA): TGTGCCAGCAGGCTAGCGGGGAGAGAGACCCAGTACTTC. Translated, it gives CASRLAGRETQYF. Full variable domain (missing parts from reference TRBV25-1 and TRBJ2-5): EADIYQTPRYLVIGTGKKITLECSQTMGHDKMYWYQQDPGMELHLIHYSYGVNSTEKGDLSSESTVSRIRTEHFPLTLESARPSHTSQYLCASRLAGRETQYFGPGTRLLVL.

V usage is TRBV7-6 and J usage is TRBJ2-3; 8 bases are a match to TRBD2. The V gene's germline CDR1 is SGHVS and CDR2 FNYEAQ. The junction had 4 bases not matched to a gene; V was cut back by 0 bases and J by 5 bases. The CDR3 runs 15 residues. The CDR3 spells CASSLAGTRGDTQYF. CDR3 DNA: TGTGCCAGCAGCTTAGCAGGGACTAGGGGAGATACGCAGTATTTT.

In this sample, this clonotype turned up a few times. The chain joins TRBV19 to TRBJ1-5; TRBD1 aligns across 8 bases. CDR1 is LNHDA and CDR2 is SQIVND in the germline V gene (reference sequence). V lost 8 bases, J lost 0 bases, and 3 bases stayed unmatched. The CDR3 runs to 14 residues. The CDR3 nucleotides are TGTGCCAGTGACAGGGGTCATAGCAATCAGCCCCAGCATTTT. This sequence encodes CASDRGHSNQPQHF.

This clonotype was detected a few times. The rearrangement links TRBV15 to TRBJ1-6, with unresolved D. The CDR3 sequence is 12 residues long. The V gene lost 3 bases and the J gene lost 8 bases, with 5 bases spanning the gap. Germline V gene data show CDR1 as LNHNV and CDR2 as YYDKDF (reference sequence). CDR3 region: CATSSVHSPLHF. CDR3 nucleotide sequence: TGTGCCACCAGCAGTGTTCATTCACCCCTCCACTTT.

The V gene is TRBV7-9, the J gene TRBJ1-4; D call uncertain. Germline assignment: CDR1 SEHNR and CDR2 FQNEAQ (reference sequence). The V gene lost 1 base and the J gene lost 0 bases, with 6 bases spanning the gap. The length of the CDR3 is 15 residues. CDR3 nucleotide sequence: TGTGCCAGCAGCTTAGTGGGGTCAACTAATGAAAAACTGTTTTTT. Residues: CASSLVGSTNEKLFF.

This clonotype was counted at least ten times. The rearrangement links TRBV13 to TRBJ2-7, with a possible D match to TRBD2 (5 bases). V was shortened by 0 bases and J by 3 bases, with 6 bases between the two germline ends. Looked up from germline, CDR1 is PRHDT and CDR2 is FYEKMQ (reference sequence). The CDR3 spans 13 residues. CDR3 sequence: CASSLGRDYEQYF. The CDR3 DNA follows: TGTGCCAGCAGCTTAGGCCGGGACTACGAGCAGTACTTC.

This clonotype was counted a few times. The chain joins TRBV20-1 to TRBJ2-3; D call uncertain. V shed 4 bases and J shed 4 bases, with 12 bases lying between them. The CDR3 runs 13 residues. The germline gives CDR1 DFQATT, CDR2 SNEGSKA (reference sequence). This CDR3 is CSATRSGPDTQYF. The CDR3, as DNA: TGCAGTGCTACCAGGTCAGGACCAGATACGCAGTATTTT.

The CDR3 DNA reads TGTGCCAGCAGCCAAACAAGGACCCAATGGATTGAAAAACTGTTTTTT. As protein: CASSQTRTQWIEKLFF. The chain has TRBV14 and TRBJ1-4; no clear D gene. CDR1 and CDR2 from the germline V gene are SGHDN and FVKESK. Trimming pared 2 bases from V and 7 bases from J, leaving 17 bases between. The CDR3 contains 16 residues.

The chain has TRBV7-9 and TRBJ1-1, with 8 bases fitting TRBD1. Per germline, CDR1 SEHNR and CDR2 FQNEAQ (reference sequence). The CDR3 runs to 16 residues. J gave up 0 bases and V 2 bases, and 5 bases lay outside the gene matches. The CDR3 sequence: CASSLQGAGLNTEAFF. CDR3 coding DNA: TGTGCCAGCAGCTTACAGGGGGCGGGTTTGAACACTGAAGCTTTCTTT.

J is TRBJ1-1 and V is TRBV7-2; D gene uncertain. In germline, CDR1 is SGHTA, CDR2 FQGNSA. The germline V and J ends were trimmed by 4 bases and 1 base, with 7 bases remaining between them. The CDR3 runs 13 residues. CDR3 residues: CASSSVRNTEAFF. The CDR3 nucleotides are TGTGCCAGCAGCTCCGTGAGGAACACTGAAGCTTTCTTT.

This chain links TRBV20-1 with TRBJ2-5; D remains unclear. This CDR3 has 12 residues. Germline V gene lookup returns CDR1 DFQATT and CDR2 SNEGSKA (reference sequence). Between the trimmed V and J ends, which lost 6 bases and 1 base, there was a span of 9 bases. The CDR3 region is CSAANIQETQYF. CDR3 bases: TGCAGTGCAGCAAATATCCAAGAGACCCAGTACTTC.

This chain uses TRBV9 with TRBJ1-1; unclear D gene. Germline V gene data show CDR1 as SGDLS and CDR2 as YYNGEE. CDR3 length: 17 amino acids. The V gene lost 1 base and the J gene lost 10 bases, with 26 bases spanning the gap. Here the CDR3 DNA reads TGTGCCAGCAGCGTATCGAGAATCCAAAACGAATTCCTTGGAGCTTTCTTT. Translation gives CASSVSRIQNEFLGAFF.

The gene calls are TRBV30 and TRBJ1-6; 9 nucleotides align to TRBD1. This CDR3 spans 13 amino acids. CDR1 and CDR2 (germline): GTSNPN, SVGIG (reference sequence). V lost 5 bases to trimming and J lost 9 bases; unmatched junction nucleotides: 5. The CDR3 sequence: CAWSEDRGSPLHF. As DNA, the CDR3 is TGTGCCTGGTCGGAGGACAGGGGTTCACCCCTCCACTTT.

This clonotype was counted a few times. The chain couples TRBV9 to TRBJ2-5, with 9 bases aligning to TRBD1. With V trimmed by 3 bases and J by 3 bases, 3 bases remained unmatched. Germline V lookup: CDR1 SGDLS, CDR2 YYNGEE. This CDR3 comprises 14 residues. The CDR3 bases are TGTGCCAGCAGCGACCGGGACAGGGAAGAGACCCAGTACTTC. This codes for CASSDRDREETQYF.

In this sample, this clonotype turned up a few times. The chain employs TRBV3-2 and TRBJ1-2; the table's D call TRBD1 went unverified against the DNA. TRBV3-2 is shown as a pseudogene. The length of the CDR3 is 17 residues. In nucleotides, the CDR3 is TGTGCCAGCAGCCAAGAGGGACAATTCGTCTCTAACTATGGCTACACCTTC. This translates into CASSQEGQFVSNYGYTF.

CDR3 sequence reads: CASSPLAGGNYEQYF. CDR3 nucleotides: TGTGCCAGCAGTCCGCTAGCGGGGGGCAACTACGAGCAGTACTTC. V usage is TRBV12-3 or TRBV12-4 and J usage is TRBJ2-7; 11 bases are shared with TRBD2. V was pared by 5 bases and J by 3 bases, with 6 bases of the junction left unmatched. The CDR3 has 15 residues.

This clonotype was detected ten times or more. The chain uses TRBV20-1 and TRBJ1-2; 9 bases map to TRBD1. CDR3 length: 13 residues. In germline, CDR1 is DFQATT, CDR2 SNEGSKA (reference sequence). After removal of 2 bases from V and 8 bases from J, the junction contained 6 bases not matched to a gene. The CDR3 region is CSARRTGVQGYTF. DNA for the CDR3: TGCAGTGCTAGACGGACAGGGGTGCAGGGCTACACCTTC.

V and J are TRBV11-2 and TRBJ2-7, with D perhaps TRBD1 or TRBD2 (5 bases each). Trimming stripped 5 bases from V and 5 bases from J, with 13 bases between. Germline CDR1 and CDR2: SGHAT and FQNNGV. The CDR3 extends over 13 amino acids. CDR3 DNA sequence: TGTGCCAGCAGCCTGGGGGACCTGGACGAGCAGTACTTC. Translating it yields CASSLGDLDEQYF.

V is TRBV19 and J is TRBJ1-5; a weak D match, TRBD1 (5 bases). This CDR3 region has 13 residues. Germline V gene sequence: CDR1 LNHDA, CDR2 SQIVND (reference sequence). V gave up 3 bases and J gave up 7 bases, with 10 bases separating them. The CDR3 coding sequence is TGTGCCAGTAGTATCAGGGAAGGCCAGCCCCAGCATTTT. It specifies CASSIREGQPQHF.

V usage is TRBV6-1 and J usage is TRBJ1-4; D not certain. Trimming left V 8 bases short and J 0 bases short, with 10 bases between. CDR1 MNHNS and CDR2 SASEGT come from the germline V gene. This CDR3 has 14 amino acids. The CDR3: CASGRVATNEKLFF. CDR3 DNA sequence: TGTGCCAGCGGACGGGTTGCAACTAATGAAAAACTGTTTTTT.

This clonotype was detected many times. This sequence joins TRBV5-1 and TRBJ2-7; D uncertain. Looked up from germline, CDR1 is SGHRS and CDR2 is YFSETQ. Trimming stripped 3 bases from V and 3 bases from J, with 7 bases between. CDR3 length: 12 residues. DNA of the CDR3: TGCGCCAGCAGCTCCTTAGACTACGAGCAGTACTTC. Encoded protein: CASSSLDYEQYF.

This clonotype has just a few counts. The V call is TRBV7-9, the J call TRBJ2-7, with a tentative D call TRBD1 (6 bases). Trimming stripped 6 bases from V and 4 bases from J, with 13 bases between. The CDR3 length is 13 residues. The germline gives CDR1 SEHNR, CDR2 FQNEAQ (reference sequence). The CDR3 region is CASRFNDRYEQYF. The CDR3 DNA sequence: TGTGCCAGCAGATTTAATGACAGGTACGAGCAGTACTTC.

The J gene is TRBJ1-1, the V gene TRBV7-9; D unresolved. V was cut by 5 bases and J by 6 bases, with 13 bases left in between. In germline, CDR1 is SEHNR, CDR2 FQNEAQ (reference sequence). CDR3 length equals 13 residues. CDR3 DNA: TGTGCCAGCAGCCAAGGTGGTTTCCCTGAAGCTTTCTTT. Its protein product is CASSQGGFPEAFF.

This clonotype was recorded a few times. The rearrangement uses TRBV7-2 and TRBJ1-1; possible D gene TRBD1, 5 bases. Deletions cut 3 bases from V and 7 bases from J, with 12 bases between. From germline, CDR1 is SGHTA and CDR2 FQGNSA. The CDR3 consists of 13 residues. Here the CDR3 reads CASSFGAEIEAFF. As DNA, the CDR3 is TGTGCCAGCAGCTTTGGGGCAGAGATTGAAGCTTTCTTT.